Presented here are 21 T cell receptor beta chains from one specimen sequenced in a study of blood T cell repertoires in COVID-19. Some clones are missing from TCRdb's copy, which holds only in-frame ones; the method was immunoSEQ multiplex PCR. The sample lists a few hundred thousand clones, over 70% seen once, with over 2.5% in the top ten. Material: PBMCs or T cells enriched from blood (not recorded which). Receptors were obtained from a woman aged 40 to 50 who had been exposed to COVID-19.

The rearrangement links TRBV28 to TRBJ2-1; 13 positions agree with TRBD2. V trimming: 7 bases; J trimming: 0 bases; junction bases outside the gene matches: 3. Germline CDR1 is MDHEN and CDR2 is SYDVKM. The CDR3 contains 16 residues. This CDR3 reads CASTRLAGGSYNEQFF. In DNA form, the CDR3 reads TGTGCCAGCACCAGACTAGCGGGGGGCTCCTACAATGAGCAGTTCTTC.

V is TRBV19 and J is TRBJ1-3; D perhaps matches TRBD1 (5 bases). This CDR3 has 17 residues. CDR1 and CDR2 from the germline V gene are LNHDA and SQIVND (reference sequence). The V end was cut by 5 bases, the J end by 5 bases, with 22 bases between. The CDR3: CASSPPKGRATRNTIYF. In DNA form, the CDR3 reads TGTGCCAGTAGTCCCCCAAAGGGCAGGGCTACTCGAAACACCATATATTTT. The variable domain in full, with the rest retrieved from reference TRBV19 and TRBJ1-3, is DGGITQSPKYLFRKEGQNVTLSCEQNLNHDAMYWYRQDPGQGLRLIYYSQIVNDFQKGDIAEGYSVSREKKESFPLTVTSAQKNPTAFYLCASSPPKGRATRNTIYFGEGSWLTVV.

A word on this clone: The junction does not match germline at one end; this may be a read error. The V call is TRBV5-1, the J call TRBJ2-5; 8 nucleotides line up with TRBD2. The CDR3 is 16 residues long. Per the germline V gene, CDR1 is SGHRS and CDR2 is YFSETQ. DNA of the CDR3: TGTGCCAGCAGCTTGTTGGCGGGAGGCCTACAGGAGACCCAGTACTTC. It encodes CASSLLAGGLQETQYF. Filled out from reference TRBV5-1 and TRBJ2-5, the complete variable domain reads KAGVTQTPRYLIKTRGQQVTLSCSPISGHRSVSWYQQTPGQGLQFLFEYFSETQRNKGNFPGRFSGRQFSNSRSEMNVSTLELGDSALYLCASSLLAGGLQETQYFGPGTRLLVL.

Here the CDR3 reads CASSSGQGSTDTQYF. CDR3 DNA sequence: TGTGCCAGCAGCTCAGGACAGGGGAGCACAGATACGCAGTATTTT. The chain links TRBV7-9 to TRBJ2-3, with 9 bases that match TRBD1. This CDR3 comprises 15 residues. Germline assignment: CDR1 SEHNR and CDR2 FQNEAQ (reference sequence). Trimming at V came to 4 bases and at J to 0 bases, leaving 2 bases not matched to a gene.

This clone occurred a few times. CDR3 protein: CASRQTGAGTGELFF. In DNA, the CDR3 is TGTGCCAGCAGACAGACAGGGGCGGGCACCGGGGAGCTGTTTTTT. The chain employs TRBV3-1 (or the pseudogene TRBV3-2) and TRBJ2-2, with 8 positions matching TRBD1. Germline V lookup: CDR1 LGHDT, CDR2 YNNKEL (reference sequence). Germline trimming cut 6 bases from V and 4 bases from J; bases unmatched to any gene: 7. The CDR3 extends over 15 amino acids.

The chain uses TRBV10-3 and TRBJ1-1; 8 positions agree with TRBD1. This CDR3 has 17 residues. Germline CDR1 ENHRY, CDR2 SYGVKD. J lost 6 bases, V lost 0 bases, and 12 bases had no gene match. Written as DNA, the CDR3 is TGTGCCATCAGTGAGTCGCGAGCGGCAGGGGGCCTCGCTGAAGCTTTCTTT. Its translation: CAISESRAAGGLAEAFF.

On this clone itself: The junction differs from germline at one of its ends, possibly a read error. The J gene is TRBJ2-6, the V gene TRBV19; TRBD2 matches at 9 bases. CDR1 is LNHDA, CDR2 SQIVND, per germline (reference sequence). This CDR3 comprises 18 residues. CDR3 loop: CASSIGSGGQAGANVLTF. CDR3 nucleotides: TGTGCCAGTAGTATAGGAAGCGGGGGGCAGGCTGGTGCCAACGTCCTGACTTTC.

The CDR3 loop reads CASSPGQGSYTIYF. CDR3 sequence (DNA): TGTGCCAGCAGCCCCGGACAGGGTTCATACACCATATATTTT. The genes are TRBV5-5 and TRBJ1-3; TRBD1 aligns across 8 bases. Looked up from germline, CDR1 is SGHKS and CDR2 is YYEKEE (reference sequence). V lost 4 bases, J lost 8 bases, and 8 bases stayed unmatched. The CDR3 extends over 14 amino acids.

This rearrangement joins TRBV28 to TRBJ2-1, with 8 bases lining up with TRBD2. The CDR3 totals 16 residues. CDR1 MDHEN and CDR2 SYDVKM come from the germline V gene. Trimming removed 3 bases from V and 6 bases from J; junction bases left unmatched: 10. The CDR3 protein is CASSLFQRGLGNEQFF. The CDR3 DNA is TGTGCCAGCAGTTTGTTCCAGCGGGGGCTCGGCAATGAGCAGTTCTTC.

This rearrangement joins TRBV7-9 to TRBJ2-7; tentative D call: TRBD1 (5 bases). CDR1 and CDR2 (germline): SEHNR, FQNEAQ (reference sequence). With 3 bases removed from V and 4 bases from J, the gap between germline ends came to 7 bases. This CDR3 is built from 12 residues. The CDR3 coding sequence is TGTGCCAGCAGCTTGGACATTTACGAGCAGTACTTC. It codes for CASSLDIYEQYF.

The CDR3 is CASSTYHAPSNQPQHF. The CDR3 nucleotides are TGTGCCAGTAGTACCTACCACGCACCTAGCAATCAGCCCCAGCATTTT. The chain recombines TRBV19 with TRBJ1-5; D is unresolved. The V end was cut by 4 bases, the J end by 0 bases, with 13 bases between. Germline V CDR1 and CDR2: LNHDA, SQIVND (reference sequence). This CDR3 region has 16 residues.

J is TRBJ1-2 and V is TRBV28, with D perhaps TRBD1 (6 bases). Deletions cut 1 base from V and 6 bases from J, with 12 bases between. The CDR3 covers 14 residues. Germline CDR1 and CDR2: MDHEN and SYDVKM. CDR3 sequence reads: CASSLLDRPDGYTF. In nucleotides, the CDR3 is TGTGCCAGCAGTTTATTAGACAGGCCGGATGGCTACACCTTC.

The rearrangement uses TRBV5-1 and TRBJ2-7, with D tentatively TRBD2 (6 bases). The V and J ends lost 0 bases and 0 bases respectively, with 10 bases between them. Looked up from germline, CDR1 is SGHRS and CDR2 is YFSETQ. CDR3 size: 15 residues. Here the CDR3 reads CASSLAGGSSYEQYF. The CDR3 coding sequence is TGCGCCAGCAGCTTGGCCGGAGGGAGCTCCTACGAGCAGTACTTC.

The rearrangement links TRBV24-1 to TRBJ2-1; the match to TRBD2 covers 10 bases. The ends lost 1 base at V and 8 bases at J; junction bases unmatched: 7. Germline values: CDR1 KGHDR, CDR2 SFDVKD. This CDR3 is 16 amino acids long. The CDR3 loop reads CATSDFSGRTRDEQFF. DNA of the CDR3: TGTGCCACCAGTGATTTTAGCGGGAGGACGCGGGATGAGCAGTTCTTC.

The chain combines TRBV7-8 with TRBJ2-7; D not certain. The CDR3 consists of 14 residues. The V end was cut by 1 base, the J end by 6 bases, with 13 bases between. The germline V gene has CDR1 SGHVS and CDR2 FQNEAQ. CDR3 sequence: CASSLESGSGEQYV. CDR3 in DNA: TGTGCCAGCAGCTTAGAATCCGGTAGTGGCGAGCAGTACGTC.

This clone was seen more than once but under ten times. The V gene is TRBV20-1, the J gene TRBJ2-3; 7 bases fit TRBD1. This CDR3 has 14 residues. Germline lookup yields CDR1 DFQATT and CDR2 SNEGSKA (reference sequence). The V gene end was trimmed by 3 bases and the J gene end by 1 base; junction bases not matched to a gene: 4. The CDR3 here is CSASRQGRTDTQYF. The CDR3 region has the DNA TGCAGTGCTAGTCGACAGGGACGCACAGATACGCAGTATTTT.

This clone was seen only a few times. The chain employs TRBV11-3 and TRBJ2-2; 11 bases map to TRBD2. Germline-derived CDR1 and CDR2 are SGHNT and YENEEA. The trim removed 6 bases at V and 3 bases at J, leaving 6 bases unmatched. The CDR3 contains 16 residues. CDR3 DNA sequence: TGTGCCAGCAGACTAGCGGGAGCGGGCGACACCGGGGAGCTGTTTTTT. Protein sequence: CASRLAGAGDTGELFF.

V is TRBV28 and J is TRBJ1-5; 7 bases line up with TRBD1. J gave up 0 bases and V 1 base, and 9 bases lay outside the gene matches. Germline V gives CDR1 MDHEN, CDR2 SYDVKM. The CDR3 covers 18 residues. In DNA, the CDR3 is TGTGCCAGCAGTTTATCCCGACAGGGCCCGTATAGCAATCAGCCCCAGCATTTT. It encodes CASSLSRQGPYSNQPQHF.

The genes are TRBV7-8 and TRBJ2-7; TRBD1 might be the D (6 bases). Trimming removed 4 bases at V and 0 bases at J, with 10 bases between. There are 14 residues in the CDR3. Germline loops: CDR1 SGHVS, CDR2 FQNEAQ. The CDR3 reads CASSSTGISYEQYV. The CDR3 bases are TGTGCCAGCAGCTCAACAGGGATCTCCTACGAGCAGTACGTC.

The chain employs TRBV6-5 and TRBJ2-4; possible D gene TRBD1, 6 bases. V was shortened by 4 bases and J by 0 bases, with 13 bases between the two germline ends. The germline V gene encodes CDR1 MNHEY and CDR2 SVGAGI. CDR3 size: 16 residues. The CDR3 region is CASSSGQFLAKNIQYF. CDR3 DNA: TGTGCCAGCAGTTCCGGACAGTTTCTAGCCAAAAACATTCAGTACTTC.

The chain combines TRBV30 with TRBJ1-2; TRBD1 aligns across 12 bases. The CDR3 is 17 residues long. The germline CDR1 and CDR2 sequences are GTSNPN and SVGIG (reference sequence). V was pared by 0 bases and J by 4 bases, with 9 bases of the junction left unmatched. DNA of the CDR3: TGTGCCTGGAGTGTCCGGGACAGGGGGCGCGTAGGCTATGGCTACACCTTC. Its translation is CAWSVRDRGRVGYGYTF.